Reported below is one T cell receptor beta chain. What it binds is not known. This entry is derived from a study of human thymus T cells. V gave up 4 bases and J gave up 4 bases; unmatched junction bases: 4. This CDR3 has 15 residues. CDR1 is KGHSH, CDR2 LQKENI, per germline. Resections that were taken during corrective heart surgery supplied the thymus tissue. The donor group consisted of healthy Finnish infants who were having corrective surgery for congenital heart defects. Clones were sequenced by immunoSEQ multiplex PCR, and TCRdb holds only the in-frame ones, with some missing. The table lists 60,000 to 75,000 clones, 90% to 95% of them singletons. General study findings and limits: Apparent bias marked the V and J gene usage of thymic and blood repertoires. Overlap was high between thymic repertoires from unrelated individuals, as reported in related research.

The sequenced sample was thymus tissue. This clonotype originated in a girl under three years old with a congenital heart defect but otherwise immunologically healthy. The chain has TRBV18 and TRBJ2-1; 10 bases map to TRBD2. The CDR3 DNA is TGTGCCAGCTCACACTGGACTAGCGGTTACAATGAGCAGTTCTTC. Protein: CASSHWTSGYNEQFF.